This TCR beta chain was recorded in a study of CXCR4 blockade with PD-1 therapy in pancreatic cancer (dated by TCRdb to 2018 to 2020). Regarding the research as a whole: Multiplex immunohistochemistry and TCRbeta immunosequencing of resected pancreatic ductal adenocarcinoma were combined in the study with ex vivo slice culture in which PD-1 and CXCR4 blockade were tested. To look at intratumoral heterogeneity, the researchers TCR-sequenced two geographically distinct regions from each of 6 or 7 tumors.

According to the germline V gene, CDR1 reads KGHSH and CDR2 reads LQKENI. The junction shows trimming of 3 bases on V and 1 base on J, plus 12 bases between the germline ends. The CDR3 runs 15 amino acids, cysteine and phenylalanine included. Of all the DNA, just the CDR3 is kept, 45 bases in frame from base 1. The archived tumor blocks were obtained from patients to whom no neoadjuvant therapy had been administered before resection. In the preserved-tissue arm, the study used some 30 surgical resection samples taken from some 22 pancreatic ductal adenocarcinoma patients who had not previously been treated. DNA for the resection arm was extracted from ten 5-micron curls of FFPE tumor lying next to the multiplex immunohistochemistry slide. About this clone: Its target antigen remains unknown. One base away there is no much larger clone; base qualities are not given.

General study outcomes and caveats: Clonal expansion was observed in tumors, with a mean productive clonality of 0.14 compared with approximately 0.05 in healthy blood, but no correlation between clonality and survival was found. Because only TCRbeta chains were sequenced, true antigen-specificity overlap of convergent dominant clones was left unconfirmed pending paired alpha-beta single-cell sequencing. A strong correlation was found between the frequency of an amino acid clone and the number of distinct nucleotide rearrangements encoding that clone, which suggests convergent selection driven by common tumor antigens.

TCRbeta CDR3 regions were immunosequenced from extracted DNA using the immunoSEQ Assay at Adaptive Biotechnologies. On the study's bioinformatics: To quantify the absolute abundance of each unique TCRbeta CDR3, sequences were collapsed and filtered. Clonality was calculated as 1 minus Pielou's evenness, with only productive in-frame rearrangements included in the computation. Regional overlap tracked the top 100 nucleotide rearrangements across paired samples, with Morisita index comparing paired versus unrelated samples. The immunoSEQ Rearrangement Details tool was used to assess convergence of nucleotide rearrangements onto identical amino acid sequences. TCRdb obtained this table from immuneACCESS and retained in-frame rearrangements with V and J assigned. These tables miss some clones; where compared with another copy, unresolved V genes account for less than half of the shortfall, and the remainder is unexplained. For V, J and clone size, that table is used; D and trimming come from the DNA. Recorded for this sample are approximately 18,000 clones; 72% of them occurred a single time. In total, the top ten clones hold about 5.5% of the sample.

Sequencing was performed on tumor tissue. The sequence came from a human donor with pancreatic ductal adenocarcinoma. This chain joins TRBV18 to TRBJ1-1; a tentative D match to TRBD1 spans 5 bases. The CDR3 in this case is CASSPLEGKNTEAFF. The DNA reads TGTGCCAGCTCACCGTTAGAGGGGAAGAACACTGAAGCTTTCTTT.